The following is a T cell receptor (beta chain) sequence with its context. Antigen unknown. From the 5' RACE reads, TCRdb called clonotypes with MiXCR, one entry per CDR3 protein. In the table there are around 340,000 distinct CDR3 sequences, roughly 22% of which are singletons. The sample originates from a study of CD8 T cells in ankylosing spondylitis. The study, taken as a whole, reports: Prior literature has documented some motif variants in synovial fluid and blood from reactive arthritis. A TCR beta motif of several highly homologous variants appeared characteristic of ankylosing spondylitis blood.

Trimming removed 6 bases at V and 7 bases at J, with 24 bases between. The CDR3 has 16 amino acids. CDR1 and CDR2 from the germline V gene are SEHNR and FQNEAQ (reference sequence). Sequenced material: blood, either unsorted or a sorted T cell fraction (not recorded which). The TCR originated in a male donor with ankylosing spondylitis or in good health (not recorded which). The rearrangement uses TRBV7-9 and TRBJ2-5; no reliable D call. This CDR3 reads CASSHKVGWLDMTQYF. Written as DNA, the CDR3 is TGTGCCAGCAGTCACAAAGTTGGTTGGCTAGATATGACCCAGTACTTC.